This T cell receptor (beta chain) was profiled in a study of blood T cell repertoires in COVID-19. Overall study context: Acute and convalescent COVID-19 samples came from the United States, Italy and Spain. In each case, the material was cDNA or gDNA derived from T cells, B-cell-depleted T cells, or PBMCs.

Trimming took 7 bases from V and 3 from J; bases not matched to a gene: 7. The germline V gene has CDR1 MNHEY and CDR2 SVGAGI. CDR3 length: 14 amino acids. Original analysis: How many nucleated cells were present was estimated from reference gene primer amplification. Repertoires were generated with immunoSEQ multiplex PCR, while TCRdb's copy carries only in-frame clones and drops some. That table furnishes V, J and clone size, whereas the DNA furnished D and trimming. The sample shows 95,000 to 150,000 clones, approximately 70% of them seen only once. The specimen was peripheral blood. The chain has TRBV6-5 and TRBJ1-2, with 8 positions matching TRBD1. The source of this sequence is a human donor with acute or convalescent COVID-19. The donor label of this sample is uncertain. In DNA form, the CDR3 reads TGTGCCAGCAAAGGGACAGGAACGGACTATGGCTACACCTTC. As protein: CASKGTGTDYGYTF.